This TCR beta chain was recovered during a study of CD8 T cells in Susac syndrome. V gave up 6 bases and J gave up 2 bases, with 5 bases separating them. The CDR3 runs 13 residues. cDNA came from about 0.5 to 1 ug RNA primed by random hexamers. Amplification of TCR beta CDR3 was carried out by immunoSEQ multiplex PCR, which covered 54 Vbeta and 13 Jbeta segments. TCRdb ran MiXCR on the immunoSEQ multiplex PCR reads and lists one entry per CDR3 protein. The sample shows some 150,000 distinct CDR3 sequences, 90% to 97% of them seen only once. TCR beta sequencing was performed on blood CD8+ and CD4+ T cells. Negative isolation yielded CD8+ and CD4+ T cells; FACS enriched TEMRA cells.

The sequence was obtained from a human donor with Susac syndrome. Sequencing used CD4+ T cells from PBMCs. V and J are TRBV12-3 or TRBV12-4 and TRBJ2-6, with a weak D call TRBD1 (5 bases). The CDR3 spells CASRDTGANVLTF. CDR3 nucleotides: TGTGCCAGCAGGGACACTGGGGCCAACGTCCTGACTTTC.